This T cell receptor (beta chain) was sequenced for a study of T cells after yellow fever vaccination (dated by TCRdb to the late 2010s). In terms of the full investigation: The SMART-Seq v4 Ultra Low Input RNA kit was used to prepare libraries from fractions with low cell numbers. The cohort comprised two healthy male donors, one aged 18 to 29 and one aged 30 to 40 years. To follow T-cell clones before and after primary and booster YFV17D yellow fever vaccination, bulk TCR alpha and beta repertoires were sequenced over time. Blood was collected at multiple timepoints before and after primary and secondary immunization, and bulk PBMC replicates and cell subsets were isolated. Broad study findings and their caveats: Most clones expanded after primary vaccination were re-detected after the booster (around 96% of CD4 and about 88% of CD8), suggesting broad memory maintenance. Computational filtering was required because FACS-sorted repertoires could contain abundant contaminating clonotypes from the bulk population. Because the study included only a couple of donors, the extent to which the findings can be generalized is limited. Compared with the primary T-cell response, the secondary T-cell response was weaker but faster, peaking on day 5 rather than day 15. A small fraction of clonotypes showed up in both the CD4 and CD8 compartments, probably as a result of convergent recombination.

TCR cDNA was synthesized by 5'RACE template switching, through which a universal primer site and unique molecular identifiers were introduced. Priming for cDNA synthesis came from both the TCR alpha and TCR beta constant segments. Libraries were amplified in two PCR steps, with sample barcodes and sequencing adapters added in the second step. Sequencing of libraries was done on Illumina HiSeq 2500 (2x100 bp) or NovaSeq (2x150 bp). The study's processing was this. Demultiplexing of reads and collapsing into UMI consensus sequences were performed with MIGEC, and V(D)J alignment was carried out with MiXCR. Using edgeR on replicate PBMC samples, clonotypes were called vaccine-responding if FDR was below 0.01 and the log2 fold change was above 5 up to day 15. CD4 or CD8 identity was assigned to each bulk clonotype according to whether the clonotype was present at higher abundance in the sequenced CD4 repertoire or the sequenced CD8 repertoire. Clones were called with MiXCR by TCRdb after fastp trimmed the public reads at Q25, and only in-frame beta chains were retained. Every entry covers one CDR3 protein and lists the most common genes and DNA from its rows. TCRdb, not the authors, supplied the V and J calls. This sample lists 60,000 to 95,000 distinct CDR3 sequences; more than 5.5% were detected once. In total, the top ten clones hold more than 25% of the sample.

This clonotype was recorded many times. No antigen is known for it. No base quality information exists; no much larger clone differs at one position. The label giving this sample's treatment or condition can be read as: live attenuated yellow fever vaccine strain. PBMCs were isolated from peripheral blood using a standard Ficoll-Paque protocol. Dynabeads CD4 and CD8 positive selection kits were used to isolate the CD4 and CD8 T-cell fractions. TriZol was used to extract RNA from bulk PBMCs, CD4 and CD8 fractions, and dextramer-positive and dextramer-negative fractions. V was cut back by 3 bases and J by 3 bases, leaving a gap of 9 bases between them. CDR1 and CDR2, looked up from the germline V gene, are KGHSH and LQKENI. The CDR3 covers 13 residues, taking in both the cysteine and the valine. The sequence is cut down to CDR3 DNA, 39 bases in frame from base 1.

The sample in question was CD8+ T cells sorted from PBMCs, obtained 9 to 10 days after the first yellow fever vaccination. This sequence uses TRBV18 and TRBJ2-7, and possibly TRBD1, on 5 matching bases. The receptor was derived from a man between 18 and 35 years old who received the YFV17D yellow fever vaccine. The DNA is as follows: TGTGCCAGCTCACCGGGTGACAGCTACGAGCAGTACGTC. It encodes CASSPGDSYEQYV.